Below, one T cell receptor (beta chain) is given with its context. Its antigen is currently unknown. The sample belongs to a study of T cell repertoires in ileal Crohn's disease. About the study: Patients had a median roughly 8-year disease duration, and roughly 32% were active smokers. Thiopurines (under 12) or anti-TNF agents (more than 17) were given postoperatively to about half.

TCRdb keeps only in-frame clones here, not all; method: immunoSEQ multiplex PCR. The data show roughly 4,100 clones, more than 65% seen once. Eligibility required adulthood, ileal or ileocolonic Crohn's disease and indicated ileocolonic resection. CDR1 GTSNPN and CDR2 SVGIG come from the germline V gene (reference sequence). The ends were cut back, 0 bases at V and 3 bases at J, with 6 bases in the middle. This CDR3 comprises 12 residues. Findings of the study overall: Compared with CD4 T cells, sorted CD8 cells carried more expanded clones.

This sequence joins TRBV30 and TRBJ2-7, with a possible D match to TRBD1 (5 bases). The sample consisted of ileal tissue. This TCR was sampled from an adult with Crohn's disease. The CDR3 region is CAWSVGRYEQYF. The CDR3 DNA reads as TGTGCCTGGAGTGTGGGGCGCTACGAGCAGTACTTC.